These 30 T cell receptor beta chains originate from one sample sequenced in a study of long-term antiretroviral therapy in people with HIV. Runs used v3.0 of the immunoSEQ assay and were done at survey level. Sequencing was performed with immunoSEQ multiplex PCR; in TCRdb, only in-frame clones are kept and a portion is missing. The data hold about 40,000 clones, with around 83% observed a single time. The sample in question was unsorted PBMCs, obtained 3.1 years after starting antiretroviral therapy. Receptors originate from a woman between 45 and 60 years old with HIV.

The chain links TRBV5-1 to TRBJ2-5; 8 bases map to TRBD2. The CDR3 covers 16 residues. With 0 bases clipped from V and 4 bases from J, the junction kept 8 bases outside the gene matches. CDR1 is SGHRS, CDR2 YFSETQ, per germline. CDR3 sequence (DNA): TGCGCCAGCAGCTTGGGTGGAGCGGGGGCCCGAGAGACCCAGTACTTC. It encodes CASSLGGAGARETQYF.

V is TRBV29-1 and J is TRBJ1-5, with unresolved D. Per germline, CDR1 SQVTM and CDR2 ANQGSEA. CDR3 length: 12 residues. V was clipped by 4 bases and J by 0 bases, with 4 bases between them. The CDR3 protein is CSVGNSNQPQHF. The CDR3 bases are TGCAGCGTTGGTAATAGCAATCAGCCCCAGCATTTT.

V is TRBV30 and J is TRBJ1-3; D call uncertain. Germline CDR1 is GTSNPN and CDR2 is SVGIG (reference sequence). Trimming left V 2 bases short and J 4 bases short, with 9 bases between. The CDR3 consists of 13 residues. This chain's CDR3 is CAWSQNRGNTIYF. CDR3 DNA sequence: TGTGCCTGGAGTCAGAACCGCGGAAACACCATATATTTT.

V gene TRBV2 combines with J gene TRBJ1-2; D is ambiguous. V was pared by 6 bases and J by 0 bases, with 11 bases between. The length of the CDR3 is 14 residues. The V gene's germline CDR1 is SNHLY and CDR2 FYNNEI. The CDR3 bases are TGTGCCAGCAGGGCAGGTGGGGCTAACTATGGCTACACCTTC. It yields the protein CASRAGGANYGYTF.

This clone was seen only once. The chain is built from TRBV6-6 and TRBJ1-1; D remains ambiguous. From germline, CDR1 is MNHNY and CDR2 SVGAGI (reference sequence). There are 13 residues in the CDR3. V shed 0 bases and J shed 7 bases, with 9 bases lying between them. This CDR3 is CASSYSAFFEAFF. DNA for the CDR3: TGTGCCAGCAGTTACTCAGCCTTTTTTGAAGCTTTCTTT.

The V and J genes are TRBV5-1 and TRBJ1-2; D call uncertain. With 3 bases removed from V and 1 base from J, the gap between germline ends came to 10 bases. The germline V gene has CDR1 SGHRS and CDR2 YFSETQ. The CDR3 loop spans 14 amino acids. The CDR3 DNA reads TGCGCCAGCAGCTGGACCGACAATAACTATGGCTACACCTTC. Its protein product is CASSWTDNNYGYTF.

This sequence joins TRBV30 and TRBJ1-6; a possible D gene is TRBD1 (6 bases). The CDR3 sequence is 12 residues long. Deletions cut 1 base from V and 8 bases from J, with 6 bases between. CDR1 and CDR2 from the germline V gene are GTSNPN and SVGIG (reference sequence). The CDR3 DNA is TGTGCCTGGAGTGACAGGGATTCACCCCTCCACTTT. Its protein product is CAWSDRDSPLHF.

The chain joins TRBV6-5 to TRBJ1-1; TRBD1 is a possible D gene (6 bases). The CDR3 has 14 residues. Trimming shortened V by 5 bases and J by 4 bases, and 14 bases separated the two germline ends. The V gene's germline CDR1 is MNHEY and CDR2 SVGAGI. The CDR3 protein is CASSRGAGSTEAFF. As DNA, the CDR3 is TGTGCCAGCAGTCGGGGGGCGGGTTCCACTGAAGCTTTCTTT.

This clone was seen only once. Written as DNA, the CDR3 is TGTGCCAGTACCATGACAGAGAACACTGAAGCTTTCTTT. Residues: CASTMTENTEAFF. The chain couples TRBV19 to TRBJ1-1, with D perhaps TRBD1 (5 bases). V was cut by 7 bases and J by 1 base, with 10 bases left in between. Germline values: CDR1 LNHDA, CDR2 SQIVND (reference sequence). The CDR3 has 13 amino acids. Full variable domain (missing parts from reference TRBV19 and TRBJ1-1): DGGITQSPKYLFRKEGQNVTLSCEQNLNHDAMYWYRQDPGQGLRLIYYSQIVNDFQKGDIAEGYSVSREKKESFPLTVTSAQKNPTAFYLCASTMTENTEAFFGQGTRLTVV.

CDR3: CAWSPIRSGPQHF. The CDR3 DNA reads TGTGCCTGGAGTCCTATCCGCTCTGGGCCCCAGCATTTT. The V and J genes are TRBV30 and TRBJ1-5; no definite D call. The CDR3 spans 13 residues. V was trimmed by 2 bases and J by 9 bases, leaving 14 bases between them. Germline V gives CDR1 GTSNPN, CDR2 SVGIG (reference sequence).

The chain uses TRBV5-1 and TRBJ2-7; D is possibly TRBD1 (5 bases). Germline CDR1 reads SGHRS; CDR2 reads YFSETQ. Trimming pared 0 bases from V and 6 bases from J, leaving 10 bases between. The CDR3 spans 13 residues. The CDR3 bases are TGCGCCAGCAGCTTGGGGGCAGGGCCCGAGCAGTACTTC. It encodes CASSLGAGPEQYF. Full variable domain (rest looked up from reference TRBV5-1 and TRBJ2-7): KAGVTQTPRYLIKTRGQQVTLSCSPISGHRSVSWYQQTPGQGLQFLFEYFSETQRNKGNFPGRFSGRQFSNSRSEMNVSTLELGDSALYLCASSLGAGPEQYFGPGTRLTVT.

V is TRBV5-6 and J is TRBJ2-3; D gene uncertain. V was shortened by 1 base and J by 2 bases, with 5 bases between the two germline ends. CDR3 length equals 13 residues. CDR1 is SGHDT, CDR2 YYEEEE, per germline. The CDR3 bases are TGTGCCAGCAGCTTGTACTCCACAGATACGCAGTATTTT. Residues: CASSLYSTDTQYF.

V and J are TRBV15 and TRBJ2-5; D possibly uses TRBD1 or TRBD2 (7 bases each). The CDR3 extends over 15 amino acids. Germline-derived CDR1 and CDR2 are LNHNV and YYDKDF (reference sequence). V lost 5 bases to trimming and J lost 1 base, with 14 bases between them. The CDR3 loop reads CATSPQGGSQETQYF. The CDR3 DNA reads TGTGCCACCAGCCCGCAGGGGGGGTCCCAAGAGACCCAGTACTTC. Based on the CDR3 plus reference TRBV15 and TRBJ2-5, the full variable domain is DAMVIQNPRYQVTQFGKPVTLSCSQTLNHNVMYWYQQKSSQAPKLLFHYYDKDFNNEADTPDNFQSRRPNTSFCFLDIRSPGLGDTAMYLCATSPQGGSQETQYFGPGTRLLVL.

The chain employs TRBV7-2 and TRBJ2-5, with D tentatively TRBD2 (6 bases). In germline, CDR1 is SGHTA, CDR2 FQGNSA. This CDR3 is built from 14 residues. The V and J ends lost 4 bases and 6 bases respectively, with 15 bases between them. The CDR3 loop reads CASSYRGSVKTQYF. For the CDR3, the DNA is TGTGCCAGCAGCTATCGGGGGTCGGTAAAGACCCAGTACTTC.

Notes on this clone: At one end, the junction sequence differs from germline, possibly due to a read error. The chain carries TRBV7-7 and TRBJ2-1; 10 bases align to TRBD1. CDR3 length: 16 residues. Germline assignment: CDR1 SSHAT and CDR2 FNYEAQ (reference sequence). The DNA of the CDR3 is TGTGCTAGCAGCCTGACGGACAGGGGGTCCTACAATGAGCAGTTCTTC. Its protein is CASSLTDRGSYNEQFF.

The CDR3: CASSRDRADEKLFF. CDR3 nucleotide sequence: TGTGCCAGCAGCCGGGACAGGGCCGATGAAAAACTGTTTTTT. V is TRBV5-6 and J is TRBJ1-4, with 9 bases that match TRBD1. The J segment lost 6 bases and the V segment lost 4 bases, leaving 4 bases of the junction unmatched. The CDR3 has 14 amino acids. Per germline, CDR1 SGHDT and CDR2 YYEEEE.

This CDR3 is CASSLAVGMDYGYTF. The CDR3 coding sequence is TGTGCCAGCAGCTTAGCGGTGGGAATGGACTATGGCTACACCTTC. V and J are TRBV7-9 and TRBJ1-2; D is uncertain. V was cut by 0 bases and J by 3 bases, with 11 bases left in between. This CDR3 contains 15 residues. In germline, CDR1 is SEHNR, CDR2 FQNEAQ (reference sequence).

The chain joins TRBV7-9 to TRBJ2-5, with D unclear. V shed 1 base and J shed 1 base, with 4 bases lying between them. The germline V gene has CDR1 SEHNR and CDR2 FQNEAQ (reference sequence). CDR3 length equals 13 residues. As DNA, the CDR3 is TGTGCCAGCAGCTTAGTACCCCAAGAGACCCAGTACTTC. Translated: CASSLVPQETQYF.

The rearrangement uses TRBV9 and TRBJ1-1; no definite D call. This CDR3 has 13 residues. V shed 0 bases and J shed 1 base, with 4 bases lying between them. Germline V gene data show CDR1 as SGDLS and CDR2 as YYNGEE. This CDR3 reads CASSVVANTEAFF. DNA for the CDR3: TGTGCCAGCAGCGTAGTGGCGAACACTGAAGCTTTCTTT.

The CDR3 sequence is CASSLHLHSNQPQHF. CDR3 nucleotides: TGTGCCAGCAGCTTACATTTACATAGCAATCAGCCCCAGCATTTT. The J gene is TRBJ1-5, the V gene TRBV7-2; no firm D call. Germline CDR1 is SGHTA and CDR2 is FQGNSA. The CDR3 has 15 residues. Trimming shortened V by 2 bases and J by 0 bases, and 8 bases separated the two germline ends.

This sequence joins TRBV6-6 and TRBJ2-5, with 8 bases identical to TRBD2. Trimming cost V 0 bases and J 5 bases; bases outside gene matches: 5. Germline V CDR1 and CDR2: MNHNY, SVGAGI (reference sequence). The CDR3 runs to 15 residues. CDR3 loop: CASSYSGGGIETQYF. CDR3 bases: TGTGCCAGCAGTTACTCGGGCGGGGGGATCGAGACCCAGTACTTC.

V is TRBV11-3 and J is TRBJ1-4, with TRBD1 matching 7 bases. The CDR3 totals 15 residues. Germline CDR1 and CDR2: SGHNT and YENEEA. The trim removed 5 bases at V and 8 bases at J, leaving 11 bases unmatched. The CDR3 reads CASSRETGKGEKLFF. In nucleotides, the CDR3 is TGTGCCAGCAGCCGCGAGACAGGGAAAGGAGAAAAACTGTTTTTT.

The genes are TRBV5-1 and TRBJ2-5, with D unresolved. V was trimmed by 0 bases and J by 2 bases, leaving 5 bases between them. CDR1 SGHRS and CDR2 YFSETQ come from the germline V gene. This CDR3 contains 13 residues. This CDR3 is CASSLAPQETQYF. The CDR3 coding sequence is TGCGCCAGCAGCTTGGCCCCTCAAGAGACCCAGTACTTC.

The V call is TRBV7-3, the J call TRBJ2-3, with D maybe TRBD2 (6 bases). From germline, CDR1 is SGHTA and CDR2 FQGTGA. This CDR3 comprises 16 residues. V was shortened by 5 bases and J by 1 base, with 16 bases between the two germline ends. CDR3 DNA: TGTGCCAGCAGCACCGGCGGGGCCCACCGCACAGATACGCAGTATTTT. Residues: CASSTGGAHRTDTQYF. The full variable domain, completed using reference TRBV7-3 and TRBJ2-3, is GAGVSQTPSNKVTEKGKYVELRCDPISGHTALYWYRQSLGQGPEFLIYFQGTGAADDSGLPNDRFFAVRPEGSVSTLKIQRTERGDSAVYLCASSTGGAHRTDTQYFGPGTRLTVL.

The V call is TRBV7-2, the J call TRBJ2-3; 8 positions match TRBD1. The V gene end was trimmed by 5 bases and the J gene end by 4 bases; junction bases not matched to a gene: 5. The CDR3 extends over 14 amino acids. CDR1 is SGHTA and CDR2 is FQGNSA in the germline V gene. The DNA for the CDR3 is TGTGCCAGCAGCCCCCGGACAGGGCCAGATACGCAGTATTTT. Translating gives CASSPRTGPDTQYF.

V gene TRBV6-4 combines with J gene TRBJ1-2; D perhaps matches TRBD1 (5 bases). CDR1 is MRHNA, CDR2 SNTAGT, per germline. V was clipped by 0 bases and J by 0 bases, with 8 bases between them. This CDR3 comprises 15 residues. CDR3 residues: CASSDSAGSNYGYTF. The CDR3 nucleotides are TGTGCCAGCAGTGACTCGGCAGGGTCTAACTATGGCTACACCTTC.

In this sample, this clone turned up once. The gene calls are TRBV5-4 and TRBJ2-2; D unresolved. The germline V gene has CDR1 SGHNT and CDR2 YYREEE (reference sequence). V gave up 3 bases and J gave up 7 bases, with 10 bases separating them. The CDR3 covers 13 residues. The CDR3: CASSSASFGELFF. For the CDR3, the DNA is TGTGCCAGCAGCTCCGCTAGTTTCGGGGAGCTGTTTTTT.

CDR3: CASSPVVGQTIGDTEAFF. For the CDR3, the DNA is TGTGCCAGCTCACCAGTGGTCGGGCAAACCATCGGGGACACTGAAGCTTTCTTT. This chain connects TRBV18 to TRBJ1-1; D call uncertain. V was clipped by 2 bases and J by 3 bases, with 22 bases between them. The CDR3 consists of 18 residues. Germline loops: CDR1 KGHSH, CDR2 LQKENI.

The V gene is TRBV25-1, the J gene TRBJ1-2; TRBD1 is a possible D gene (6 bases). CDR1 and CDR2 (germline): MGHDK, SYGVNS. The CDR3 covers 16 residues. The germline V and J ends were trimmed by 2 bases and 6 bases, with 19 bases remaining between them. CDR3 DNA sequence: TGTGCCAGCAGTGAAGCAACGCATGGGGGGCGCGATGGCTACACCTTC. This encodes CASSEATHGGRDGYTF.

The chain carries TRBV19 and TRBJ2-2, with 11 bases aligning to TRBD1. The length of the CDR3 is 15 residues. Unmatched junction bases numbered 5, after V lost 6 bases and J lost 5 bases. CDR1 is LNHDA and CDR2 is SQIVND in the germline V gene (reference sequence). The CDR3 DNA reads as TGTGCCAGTAGCCCGGGACAGGGGGAAACCGGGGAGCTGTTTTTT. It codes for CASSPGQGETGELFF.